This T cell receptor (beta chain) was found in a study of cytomegalovirus exposure and HLA in healthy donors listed by TCRdb under 2017. As for the study more broadly: An earlier analysis of around 600 of the donors reported 250 to 350 Gb of sequence data and 100 million to 140 million unique TCR beta sequences from approximately 180 million T cells. Typing coverage varied by locus: roughly 620-630 donors for A, B, C, DRB1 and DQB1; 500 to 550 for DQA1; approximately 570 for DPA1; roughly 450 for DPB1. Every discovery cohort repertoire had been produced on one sequencing platform. In an earlier analysis of 587 of the donors, high-throughput TCR beta sequencing was used to judge whether each TCR beta V gene segment behaved as functional or pseudogenic. Using immunosequencing, the study profiled T cell repertoires from fewer than 850 subjects and related those repertoires to cytomegalovirus serostatus. To predict cytomegalovirus infection status, the study brought together high-throughput TCR immunosequencing, statistical association of individual TCRs with disease status, and machine learning. A later genetic analysis used genome-wide SNP genotypes for about 55% of the 666 donors, treating that subset as a discovery cohort. An early release that covered about 640 HLA-typed donors contained approximately 290 gigabases of sequencing data and 75 million to 100 million unique TCR sequences. A handful of DR-DQ haplotypes were treated as single units for association and clustering because of strong linkage in the cohort. The study aimed to test whether signatures of past pathogen exposure could be identified by cataloging public T cell receptors. HLA typing covered class I and class II loci at four-digit resolution. The genetic ancestry cluster associated with self-reported Caucasian donors included over 80% of the approximately 430 genotyped donors. Along with the 666-subject first cohort, a separate validation cohort of 120 different subjects was used. Alongside the repertoire data, information on donor age, sex, ethnicity and CMV serostatus was compiled. Among a few hundred genotyped donors of the cohort, an average of roughly 240,000 unique TCR beta nucleotide sequences were sequenced per donor, roughly 20% of them non-productive. The later analysis used no new phenotypic data to find candidate immune exposures, relying instead on TCR beta sequences and their occurrence across donors. To study patterns of TCR occurrence, a later analysis re-analyzed previously published TCR beta repertoires from under 750 donors and added high-resolution HLA genotyping. Results and caveats for the whole study, not just this receptor: In a later genetic analysis, a missense DCLRE1C variant was associated with V-gene and J-gene trimming of TCR beta chains, and the association was replicated in an independent cohort. In a later analysis, the rate of TCR association differed among HLA loci, with DRB1 alleles having the most associated TCRs and HLA-C alleles having the fewest. The earlier analysis of about 600 of the donors excluded some 15 rarely observed V segments, including chromosome 9 orphons, because counts were too low. A total of 150 to 200 TCR beta chains were listed by the study as associated with cytomegalovirus. Correlated functional status among segregating V segments might reflect linkage disequilibrium, but an unknown experimental factor could not be ruled out. Some IMGT-functional V segments, including TRBV6-2 and TRBV6-3, could not be distinguished by the 87-base-pair reads and were therefore excluded. Specific HLA alleles were associated with more than 15,000 TCR beta sequences at a false discovery rate of 0.05 in a later analysis. It was suggested by the authors that the approach could potentially be generalized to other disease states and immunological phenotypes. Broadly in line with IMGT annotations, most TCR beta V segments showed up in productive rearrangements about 87% or about 30% of the time in an earlier analysis of some 590 of the donors. Because some donors lacked HLA typing at each locus, the association tests relied only on the typed subset. According to a later analysis, parvovirus B19, influenza, CMV and Epstein-Barr virus appeared linked to several top co-occurrence clusters. A further reported finding was that TCR beta sequences accurately predicted the HLA-A and HLA-B alleles for most subjects in the first cohort. A cluster of highly shared sequence variants was judged likely to be a technical artifact of the sequencing pipeline. In this cohort, only TCR beta chains were sequenced, and detectable features were limited by the absence of alpha or paired-chain data. Assigning TCR associations to individual alleles was difficult when HLA alleles, especially DR and DQ, strongly co-occurred. The only immune exposure information available for the cohort was CMV serostatus. Cytomegalovirus status was reported to be diagnosed by the classifier with high specificity and sensitivity in both the original and validation cohorts. In a later genetic analysis, fewer N-insertions in productive TCRs were reported among donors in an Asian-associated ancestry cluster than the roughly 700-donor mean. A few of the identified cytomegalovirus-associated TCR beta chains were confirmed in vitro to be specific for cytomegalovirus antigens. While some public TCRs were present in many individuals, most TCR sequences turned up only very rarely across donors. Compared with equally common non-associated chains, HLA-associated TCR beta chains in a later analysis were more clonally expanded and had lower generation probabilities. In a later analysis, most CMV-associated TCR beta chains were found to appear HLA-restricted, with HLA associations seemingly driven largely by CMV exposure. Roughly uniform sequencing depth across donors was assumed in presence/absence analyses, although this assumption may not hold.

The protocol used for the library was the immunoSEQ multiplex PCR assay. For the multiplex PCR, a mixture combining 60 forward primers for TCR Vbeta segments and 13 reverse primers for TCR Jbeta segments was used. The CDR3 region of rearranged TCR beta genes was amplified from genomic DNA with a multiplex PCR assay. The amplified TCR beta libraries were sequenced on the Illumina HiSeq System as 87-base-pair reads. Regarding the original processing steps: Across the 500 to 750 repertoires, a later analysis counted 80 million or so unique TCR beta chains, around 10 million of which were shared by at least two donors. Raw reads were error-corrected and collapsed into unique sequences with a nearest-neighbor algorithm that merged closely related sequences to remove PCR and sequencing errors. V, D and J gene segments were assigned by aligning CDR3 sequences to IMGT reference sequences. For a sequence to be retained, at least a six-nucleotide match to both a V gene segment and a J gene segment was required. Rearrangements were classified as productive when the CDR3 lacked stop codons and remained in frame with V and J, and all other rearrangements were classified as non-productive. Following IMGT convention, CDR3 was defined as the stretch from the second conserved V-encoded cysteine to the conserved J-encoded phenylalanine. The earlier analysis of approximately 590 of the donors excluded any sequence lacking an unambiguous match to a single V gene segment. In an earlier analysis of several hundred of the donors, V segments were called functional above 56.7% productive rearrangements and were called segregating when the between-donor standard deviation exceeded 5%. A statistical classification framework was built for diagnosing cytomegalovirus status from the catalog of TCR beta chain sequences. In a later analysis, TCR nucleotide sequences were compared against IMGT/GENE-DB human TR gene sequences so that V and J genes could be assigned. The TCRdist pipeline was used in a later analysis to assign CDR3 sequences and most-parsimonious VDJ recombination scenarios. In a later analysis, each TCR beta chain was defined by its CDR3 amino acid sequence together with its V-gene family, and reads lacking a unique V-gene family were excluded. A later analysis removed several hundred highly shared, low-generation-probability nucleotide sequences to deal with suspected cross-contamination and a sequencing artifact. A later analysis calculated a clonal expansion index for each public chain from normalized within-repertoire ranks of inferred template counts. Generation probabilities in a later analysis came from a VDJ recombination model fitted to out-of-frame rearrangements, and those results were checked against IGoR. In a later analysis, TCR-TCR, TCR-HLA and TCR-CMV co-occurrence was scored with hypergeometric tests, and a repertoire-size bias correction was applied to TCR pairs. False discovery rates were estimated in a later analysis by permuting HLA or CMV assignments 20 times. In a later analysis, co-occurring TCRs were grouped with DBSCAN, and TCRdist sequence similarity was added when clustering was performed within HLA-allele-positive subsets. For co-occurrence clustering, repertoires with fewer than 30,000 or more than 120,000 public chains were excluded, along with roughly 5 repertoires with anomalous nucleotide sharing. TCRdb took over this immuneACCESS table, retaining in-frame rearrangements with V and J assigned. Such tables are incomplete; in checked studies, under half of the missing clones stem from an unresolved V gene, and the remainder is unexplained. That table furnishes V, J and clone size, whereas the DNA furnished D and trimming. The sample contains roughly 100,000 clones, around 85% of them found a single time. The leading ten clones occupy 6.9% of the sample.

From V the trimming removes 4 bases and from J it removes 5 bases, while the gene matches leave 6 bases of the junction unaccounted for. CDR1 and CDR2 are drawn from the germline V gene: MRHNA, SNTAGT. The CDR3 spans 14 residues, from the cysteine through the phenylalanine. Only CDR3 DNA remains: 42 bases, in frame from the first base. As to this clone: It has no known antigen specificity. Base qualities are not at hand, and no much larger clone is one base apart.

In total, more than 500 healthy bone marrow donors made up the cohort. Cohort members were all nominally healthy when sampled, although unrecorded immune exposures were likely present. The donor was CMV seropositive and belonged to the group of 250 to 350 seropositive cohort members. Every donor gave a peripheral blood sample, and the peripheral blood mononuclear cells from that sample were used for TCR beta sequencing. Genomic DNA was extracted from the blood cell samples with the Qiagen DNeasy Blood Extraction Kit. This receptor was obtained from a man under 40 in good health and CMV-seropositive. The sequencing input was PBMCs. The sequence joins TRBV6-4 to TRBJ2-3, with 7 bases in between that match TRBD2. In nucleotide form, the sequence is TGTGCCAGCAGTGTCACGGGGAGGGGAGATACGCAGTATTTT. Its protein is CASSVTGRGDTQYF.